This paragraph covers one T cell receptor (beta chain) sequence. The target of this receptor is not known. Per-nucleotide qualities are absent, and no much larger clonotype sits a single base away. The protocol used for the library was PCR. Sequencing was carried out with an Illumina HiSeq 2500. Molecular barcoding was employed in the preparation of TCR libraries, with unique molecular identifiers being used to normalize TCRbeta repertoire quantification. The public reads were reanalyzed by TCRdb: fastp trimming at Q25, MiXCR alignment, in-frame beta chains only. CDR3 protein sequences are deduplicated, and each keeps its most common genes and DNA. Recorded for this sample are about 600,000 distinct CDR3 sequences; 20% to 25% of them occurred a single time. Together, the top ten hold less than 15% of the sample. This specimen belongs to a study of T-cell reconstitution after alpha-beta-depleted transplantation in children (dated by TCRdb to 2016 to 2017). Looking at the study overall: T-cell immune reconstitution after TCRalphabeta/CD19-depleted allogeneic hematopoietic cell transplantation in children was quantitatively tracked in the study by means of TCR repertoire profiling.

Unmatched junction bases come to 12, with V trimmed by 9 bases and J by 5 bases. The germline V gene specifies MNHEY as CDR1 and SVGEGT as CDR2. The CDR3 numbers 15 residues from cysteine through phenylalanine. Only CDR3 DNA remains: 45 bases, in frame from the first base. What the research found in general, with its limitations: In some patients, high TCRbeta diversity at day 60 was attributed to recipient T cells and intrathymic progenitors that had survived conditioning. Apparently early alphabetaT-cell count recovery about two months after transplant reportedly relied on only several hundred rapidly expanded clones derived from non-depleted graft cells. The frequencies of hyperexpanded clones fell over the following months, and after one year, T-cell counts and TCRbeta diversity were mostly attributed to newly produced T cells.

Interpreted using the paper, the treatment or condition label stands for: allogeneic hematopoietic cell transplantation with graft depleted of TCRalphabeta T cells and CD19 B cells. TCRalphabeta/CD19-depleted allogeneic hematopoietic cell grafts were given to the transplant recipients, all of whom were children. This TCR derives from a boy younger than two who had a stem cell transplant for acute myeloid leukemia, so the T cells may come from the graft donor. The sample here was PBMCs, mostly from graft donor cells, taken 360 days after TCRalphabeta/CD19-depleted stem cell transplant. Recombination connected TRBV6-2 or TRBV6-3 to TRBJ2-2; TRBD1 aligns with 7 central bases. This receptor carries the CDR3 CASATGFLWTGELFF. The sequenced DNA: TGTGCCAGTGCGACAGGGTTTCTTTGGACCGGGGAGCTGTTTTTT.